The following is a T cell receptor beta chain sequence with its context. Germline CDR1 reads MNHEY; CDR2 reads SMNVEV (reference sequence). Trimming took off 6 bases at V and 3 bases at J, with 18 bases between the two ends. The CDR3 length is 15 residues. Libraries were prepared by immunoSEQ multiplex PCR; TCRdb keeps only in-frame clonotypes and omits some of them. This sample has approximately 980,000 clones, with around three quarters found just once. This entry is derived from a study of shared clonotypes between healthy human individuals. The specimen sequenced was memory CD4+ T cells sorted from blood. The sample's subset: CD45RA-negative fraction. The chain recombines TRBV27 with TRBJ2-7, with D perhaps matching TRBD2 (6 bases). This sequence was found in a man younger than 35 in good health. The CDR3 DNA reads TGTGCCAGCAGGAGACCGGGACTTACACACTACGAGCAGTACTTC. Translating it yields CASRRPGLTHYEQYF.